The 14 T cell receptor beta chains below all came from one sample that was sequenced in a study of OX40 agonist ivuxolimab in advanced cancers. Profiled with immunoSEQ multiplex PCR; TCRdb holds only in-frame clones, not every one. The sample yields 20,000 to 25,000 clones, roughly 91% seen once. This specimen was CD4+ or CD8+ T cells sorted from blood, taken in a trial of the OX40 agonist ivuxolimab. The origin of the receptors is an adult with an advanced solid tumor such as melanoma, head and neck, liver or kidney cancer.

A few counts support this clone. The V call is TRBV5-5, the J call TRBJ2-1; D is unclear. CDR1 and CDR2 (germline): SGHKS, YYEKEE (reference sequence). This CDR3 has 15 amino acids. With 4 bases removed from V and 2 bases from J, the gap between germline ends came to 13 bases. CDR3 DNA sequence: TGTGCCAGCAGCGCGTTAGGGAATACCTACAATGAGCAGTTCTTC. The encoded protein is CASSALGNTYNEQFF.

The chain joins TRBV11-2 to TRBJ2-3, with D tentatively TRBD2 (5 bases). Trimming took off 4 bases at V and 3 bases at J, with 14 bases between the two ends. The CDR3 spans 15 residues. Per the germline V gene, CDR1 is SGHAT and CDR2 is FQNNGV. The CDR3 nucleotides are TGTGCCAGCAGCTCGCCTAGGATAGCGACAGATACGCAGTATTTT. Translating gives CASSSPRIATDTQYF. Combining the CDR3 with reference TRBV11-2 and TRBJ2-3 gives the whole variable domain EAGVAQSPRYKIIEKRQSVAFWCNPISGHATLYWYQQILGQGPKLLIQFQNNGVVDDSQLPKDRFSAERLKGVDSTLKIQPAKLEDSAVYLCASSSPRIATDTQYFGPGTRLTVL.

V gene TRBV6-5 combines with J gene TRBJ2-7, with 10 bases lining up with TRBD1. The CDR3 totals 16 residues. CDR1 and CDR2 (germline): MNHEY, SVGAGI. The J segment lost 3 bases and the V segment lost 2 bases, leaving 7 bases of the junction unmatched. For the CDR3, the DNA is TGTGCCAGCAGTTACGCAGGACAGGGGGATTTCTACGAGCAGTACTTC. Residues: CASSYAGQGDFYEQYF.

The chain is built from TRBV29-1 and TRBJ1-3; a weak D match, TRBD1 (6 bases). Germline V gene data show CDR1 as SQVTM and CDR2 as ANQGSEA. The CDR3 sequence is 11 residues long. The V end was cut by 6 bases, the J end by 3 bases, with 6 bases between. The CDR3 DNA follows: TGCAGCGTGGACAGTGGAAACACCATATATTTT. Translation gives CSVDSGNTIYF.

This sequence joins TRBV14 and TRBJ2-1; D might be TRBD1 (5 bases). CDR1 and CDR2 from the germline V gene are SGHDN and FVKESK. Trimming pared 1 base from V and 5 bases from J, leaving 9 bases between. The CDR3 is 14 residues long. The CDR3 sequence is CASSQGTFHNEQFF. DNA for the CDR3: TGTGCCAGCAGCCAAGGGACATTCCACAATGAGCAGTTCTTC.

The V and J genes are TRBV5-1 and TRBJ2-7; 7 bases agree with TRBD1. Germline V lookup: CDR1 SGHRS, CDR2 YFSETQ. V dropped 5 bases and J dropped 2; count of bases not matched to a gene: 7. CDR3 length: 14 amino acids. The DNA of the CDR3 is TGCGCCAGCAGTCAGAGGACAGGAGCCTACGAGCAGTACTTC. Translation gives CASSQRTGAYEQYF. The full variable domain, rest sourced from reference TRBV5-1 and TRBJ2-7, is KAGVTQTPRYLIKTRGQQVTLSCSPISGHRSVSWYQQTPGQGLQFLFEYFSETQRNKGNFPGRFSGRQFSNSRSEMNVSTLELGDSALYLCASSQRTGAYEQYFGPGTRLTVT.

This chain links TRBV2 with TRBJ2-3; 7 nucleotides line up with TRBD1. Germline-derived CDR1 and CDR2 are SNHLY and FYNNEI. The CDR3 is made up of 13 amino acids. V was pared by 8 bases and J by 1 base, with 3 bases of the junction left unmatched. The CDR3 is CASHGQGTDTQYF. In DNA, the CDR3 is TGTGCCAGCCATGGACAGGGCACAGATACGCAGTATTTT.

The J gene is TRBJ2-2, the V gene TRBV29-1; a possible D gene is TRBD1 (6 bases). V lost 3 bases and J 1 base, leaving 9 bases between the germline ends. Looked up from germline, CDR1 is SQVTM and CDR2 is ANQGSEA. The CDR3 extends over 14 amino acids. Here the CDR3 DNA reads TGCAGCGTTGAGAAACAGGGGAACACCGGGGAGCTGTTTTTT. This translates into CSVEKQGNTGELFF.

The table lists this clone with a count of one. V usage is TRBV27 and J usage is TRBJ2-3, with 11 bases matching TRBD2. The germline V gene has CDR1 MNHEY and CDR2 SMNVEV (reference sequence). This CDR3 has 17 residues. The V segment lost 1 base and the J segment 1 base; nucleotides outside the gene matches: 4. This CDR3 reads CASSLLGSGRGTDTQYF. In DNA, the CDR3 is TGTGCCAGCAGTTTATTGGGTAGCGGGAGGGGCACAGATACGCAGTATTTT.

This chain uses TRBV6-1 with TRBJ2-1; 12 positions match TRBD2. CDR1 MNHNS and CDR2 SASEGT come from the germline V gene. V lost 8 bases and J lost 6; bases outside the gene matches: 5. CDR3 size: 14 residues. Written as DNA, the CDR3 is TGTGCCAGCCTGACTAGCGGGAGCCCCAATGAGCAGTTCTTC. Its translation is CASLTSGSPNEQFF.

V gene TRBV6-1 combines with J gene TRBJ1-2; D perhaps matches TRBD1 (5 bases). Germline CDR1 MNHNS, CDR2 SASEGT. Trimming took off 4 bases at V and 10 bases at J, with 10 bases between the two ends. The CDR3 is made up of 11 amino acids. DNA for the CDR3: TGTGCCAGCAGTGCCGGGACCGACTACACCTTC. Translation gives CASSAGTDYTF.

The chain carries TRBV15 and TRBJ1-5; TRBD1 might be the D (5 bases). CDR1 is LNHNV, CDR2 YYDKDF, per germline (reference sequence). The CDR3 extends over 14 amino acids. Trimming cost V 1 base and J 1 base, with 5 bases left between them. The CDR3 region is CATSRGDSNQPQHF. Written as DNA, the CDR3 is TGTGCCACCAGCAGAGGGGACAGCAATCAGCCCCAGCATTTT.

V is TRBV11-3 and J is TRBJ1-2; TRBD1 matches at 8 bases. This CDR3 is built from 13 residues. V trimming: 5 bases; J trimming: 4 bases; junction bases outside the gene matches: 3. The germline V gene has CDR1 SGHNT and CDR2 YENEEA. The CDR3 coding sequence is TGTGCCAGCAGCCTCGACAGGGGCTATGGCTACACCTTC. This translates into CASSLDRGYGYTF.

The genes are TRBV27 and TRBJ2-1, with D possibly TRBD2 on 5 matching bases. Germline lookup yields CDR1 MNHEY and CDR2 SMNVEV (reference sequence). This CDR3 is built from 13 residues. V lost 3 bases and J 6 bases, leaving 9 bases between the germline ends. CDR3 loop: CASSLSSSNEQFF. As DNA, the CDR3 is TGTGCCAGCAGTTTGTCTAGCAGCAATGAGCAGTTCTTC.